Given below is one TCR beta chain in context. Its antigen is currently unknown. The data originate from a study of cytomegalovirus exposure and HLA in healthy donors. Study-wide points: Prior analysis indicated that the majority of TCR beta V segments exhibited productivity approximately 87% or approximately 30% of the time.

Healthy individuals who donated bone marrow served as the donors. The primer mix had 60 Vbeta and 13 Jbeta primers. Clones were sequenced by immunoSEQ multiplex PCR, and TCRdb holds only the in-frame ones, with some missing. This table holds more than 150,000 clones, 84% found once. The clonotype comes from a girl between 2 and 10 years old in good health and CMV-seropositive. Material for sequencing was PBMCs.

In DNA form, the CDR3 reads TGTGCCAGCAGCACAGGGAGTTCTGGAAACACCATATATTTT. Residues: CASSTGSSGNTIYF. The chain links TRBV6-5 to TRBJ1-3; D is perhaps TRBD1 (6 bases). The V and J ends lost 6 bases and 1 base respectively, with 10 bases between them. The CDR3 loop spans 14 amino acids. Germline lookup yields CDR1 MNHEY and CDR2 SVGAGI.